Each of the 29 T cell receptor beta chains below was sequenced from the same sample in a study of blood T cell repertoires in COVID-19. Measured with immunoSEQ multiplex PCR; TCRdb has only the in-frame clones, and not every one. In the table there are a few hundred thousand clones, more than 65% of which are singletons. Sequencing was done on a sample of peripheral blood. Receptor source: a human donor in a cohort sampled during active COVID-19.

This rearrangement joins TRBV24-1 to TRBJ2-3, with 7 bases aligning to TRBD2. Germline V gives CDR1 KGHDR, CDR2 SFDVKD. The CDR3 runs to 16 residues. With 1 base clipped from V and 3 bases from J, the junction kept 6 bases outside the gene matches. The CDR3 loop reads CATSDLRDYPTDTQYF. DNA for the CDR3: TGTGCCACCAGTGATTTAAGGGACTATCCGACAGATACGCAGTATTTT.

The chain has TRBV5-1 and TRBJ2-1; TRBD2 might be the D (6 bases). The germline V and J ends were trimmed by 4 bases and 9 bases, with 14 bases remaining between them. Germline values: CDR1 SGHRS, CDR2 YFSETQ. This CDR3 contains 13 residues. The CDR3: CASSGMTRREQFF. CDR3 DNA: TGCGCCAGCAGCGGTATGACTAGACGTGAGCAGTTCTTC.

The rearrangement joins TRBV6-5 to TRBJ2-5; 8 bases align to TRBD1. Trimming at V came to 5 bases and at J to 3 bases, leaving 8 bases not matched to a gene. CDR1 and CDR2 from the germline V gene are MNHEY and SVGAGI. The CDR3 loop spans 15 amino acids. The CDR3 DNA is TGTGCCAGCAGTAGGAACAGGGGGACAAAAGAGACCCAGTACTTC. It specifies CASSRNRGTKETQYF.

This chain uses TRBV7-2 with TRBJ2-1; D gene ambiguous. CDR1 and CDR2 (germline): SGHTA, FQGNSA. This CDR3 spans 12 amino acids. Trimming cost V 5 bases and J 9 bases, with 11 bases left between them. CDR3 sequence reads: CASSPQVPEQFF. CDR3 nucleotides: TGTGCCAGCAGCCCGCAGGTTCCTGAGCAGTTCTTC.

J is TRBJ2-7 and V is TRBV13; the match to TRBD2 covers 11 bases. The J segment lost 4 bases and the V segment lost 4 bases, leaving 3 bases of the junction unmatched. Looked up from germline, CDR1 is PRHDT and CDR2 is FYEKMQ (reference sequence). This CDR3 is built from 14 residues. DNA of the CDR3: TGTGCCAGCAGCTCGACTAGCGGGGAATACGAGCAGTACTTC. This gives the protein CASSSTSGEYEQYF.

V gene TRBV24-1 combines with J gene TRBJ2-3; 11 bases map to TRBD1. CDR1 is KGHDR, CDR2 SFDVKD, per germline. J lost 9 bases, V lost 0 bases, and 13 bases had no gene match. The CDR3 loop spans 18 amino acids. The CDR3 loop reads CATSDLGPGQGVKGTQYF. CDR3 nucleotide sequence: TGTGCCACCAGTGATTTGGGCCCGGGACAGGGGGTAAAGGGAACGCAGTATTTT.

The V gene is TRBV7-9, the J gene TRBJ1-2; D ambiguous. CDR3 length equals 13 residues. In germline, CDR1 is SEHNR, CDR2 FQNEAQ (reference sequence). The germline V and J ends were trimmed by 5 bases and 5 bases, with 12 bases remaining between them. CDR3 sequence reads: CASSPDGEYGYTF. In DNA, the CDR3 is TGTGCCAGCAGCCCCGACGGAGAATATGGCTACACCTTC.

This sequence joins TRBV29-1 and TRBJ2-7; 12 positions agree with TRBD2. Trimming removed 4 bases from V and 6 bases from J; junction bases left unmatched: 4. The CDR3 has 13 amino acids. The germline CDR1 and CDR2 sequences are SQVTM and ANQGSEA. The DNA for the CDR3 is TGCAGCGTTGCCCGACTAGCGGGGGTCGAGCAGTACTTC. Its translation is CSVARLAGVEQYF.

The rearrangement joins TRBV5-1 to TRBJ2-3; 16 bases are a match to TRBD2. Per the germline V gene, CDR1 is SGHRS and CDR2 is YFSETQ. V lost 4 bases to trimming and J lost 5 bases; unmatched junction nucleotides: 10. The CDR3 is 18 amino acids. In DNA, the CDR3 is TGCGCCAGCAGCGAGGGACTAGCGGGAGGGCCCCCTCAAGATACGCAGTATTTT. It codes for CASSEGLAGGPPQDTQYF. Using reference TRBV5-1 and TRBJ2-3 for the parts outside the CDR3, the full variable domain is KAGVTQTPRYLIKTRGQQVTLSCSPISGHRSVSWYQQTPGQGLQFLFEYFSETQRNKGNFPGRFSGRQFSNSRSEMNVSTLELGDSALYLCASSEGLAGGPPQDTQYFGPGTRLTVL.

This chain joins TRBV2 and TRBJ1-5; 7 bases match TRBD1. The V and J ends lost 7 bases and 9 bases, in that order; junction bases with no gene match: 18. The CDR3 extends over 16 amino acids. CDR1 and CDR2 (germline): SNHLY, FYNNEI. The CDR3 DNA reads TGTGCCAGCATCGCGAGTTTAGACAGGGCAGTAAGGCCCCAGCATTTT. Amino acid sequence: CASIASLDRAVRPQHF.

This clone has a handful of counts. The chain combines TRBV28 with TRBJ1-4; 9 nucleotides line up with TRBD1. The V and J ends lost 4 bases and 1 base, in that order; junction bases with no gene match: 4. The CDR3 runs 16 residues. Germline V gene sequence: CDR1 MDHEN, CDR2 SYDVKM. The CDR3 DNA sequence: TGTGCCAGCAGTTCACCGACAGGGGGAACTAATGAAAAACTGTTTTTT. Its protein is CASSSPTGGTNEKLFF.

The CDR3: CASSLVSGAYYEQYF. The CDR3 nucleotides read TGTGCCAGCAGCTTAGTTAGCGGGGCTTACTACGAGCAGTACTTC. The V and J genes are TRBV13 and TRBJ2-7; the match to TRBD2 covers 8 bases. V was clipped by 1 base and J by 3 bases; unmatched bases: 5. Germline CDR1 PRHDT, CDR2 FYEKMQ (reference sequence). The CDR3 length is 15 residues.

This chain joins TRBV4-1 and TRBJ2-6, with 8 bases lining up with TRBD1. The CDR3 is made up of 16 amino acids. V lost 4 bases and J lost 3; bases outside the gene matches: 5. Per germline, CDR1 MGHRA and CDR2 YSYEKL. CDR3 nucleotide sequence: TGCGCCAGCAGCCTGCAGGGGGCAAATGGGGCCAACGTCCTGACTTTC. Translation gives CASSLQGANGANVLTF.

The chain is built from TRBV13 and TRBJ2-2; TRBD2 matches 13 bases. In germline, CDR1 is PRHDT, CDR2 FYEKMQ (reference sequence). The CDR3 length is 18 residues. The trim removed 5 bases at V and 1 base at J, leaving 7 bases unmatched. DNA of the CDR3: TGTGCCAGCAGCAGGCGGACTAGCGGGAGAATGAACACCGGGGAGCTGTTTTTT. Translation: CASSRRTSGRMNTGELFF.

V usage is TRBV28 and J usage is TRBJ1-1; D is unresolved. Germline lookup yields CDR1 MDHEN and CDR2 SYDVKM. V dropped 5 bases and J dropped 0 bases, with 7 bases sitting between them. The CDR3 totals 13 residues. CDR3: CASSPPMNTEAFF. CDR3 DNA sequence: TGTGCCAGCAGTCCCCCCATGAACACTGAAGCTTTCTTT.

This chain uses TRBV5-5 with TRBJ2-6; D is uncertain. CDR1 and CDR2 (germline): SGHKS, YYEKEE (reference sequence). The CDR3 covers 14 residues. V dropped 4 bases and J dropped 7 bases, with 12 bases sitting between them. The CDR3 nucleotides are TGTGCCAGCAGCCGACCGGAGCGAGCCAACGTCCTGACTTTC. Protein sequence: CASSRPERANVLTF. The full variable domain, in which reference TRBV5-5 and TRBJ2-6 provide the parts outside the CDR3, is DAGVTQSPTHLIKTRGQQVTLRCSPISGHKSVSWYQQVLGQGPQFIFQYYEKEERGRGNFPDRFSARQFPNYSSELNVNALLLGDSALYLCASSRPERANVLTFGAGSRLTVL.

This chain links TRBV28 with TRBJ1-2, with 9 positions matching TRBD1. This CDR3 is built from 15 residues. The junction had 9 bases not matched to a gene; V was cut back by 8 bases and J by 2 bases. From germline, CDR1 is MDHEN and CDR2 SYDVKM. CDR3 amino acids: CASLQGGTGNYGYTF. CDR3 sequence (DNA): TGTGCCAGCCTCCAGGGAGGGACAGGGAACTATGGCTACACCTTC.

The chain carries TRBV6-5 and TRBJ2-7, with TRBD2 identical over 8 bases. Germline loops: CDR1 MNHEY, CDR2 SVGAGI. V lost 0 bases to trimming and J lost 4 bases; unmatched junction nucleotides: 8. The CDR3 contains 16 residues. CDR3 residues: CASSYSGGGNPYEQYF. The CDR3 bases are TGTGCCAGCAGTTACTCTGGCGGGGGGAACCCTTACGAGCAGTACTTC.

This clone was seen a handful of times. The rearrangement links TRBV5-4 to TRBJ2-1; tentatively, D is TRBD1 (5 bases). V dropped 4 bases and J dropped 10 bases, with 12 bases sitting between them. From germline, CDR1 is SGHNT and CDR2 YYREEE (reference sequence). This CDR3 contains 12 residues. CDR3 protein: CASSHGKGEQFF. Written as DNA, the CDR3 is TGTGCCAGCAGCCATGGTAAGGGGGAGCAGTTCTTC.

V usage is TRBV10-1 and J usage is TRBJ2-7; D not certain. Trimming stripped 6 bases from V and 1 base from J, with 7 bases between. The CDR3 extends over 12 amino acids. Germline lookup yields CDR1 WNHNN and CDR2 SYGVQD (reference sequence). The CDR3 loop is CASSPNSYEQYF. CDR3 in DNA: TGCGCCAGCAGCCCTAATTCCTACGAGCAGTACTTC.

The chain is built from TRBV19 and TRBJ2-7, with 10 bases aligning to TRBD1. The CDR3 loop spans 14 amino acids. V lost 6 bases and J lost 2; bases outside the gene matches: 4. Germline V lookup: CDR1 LNHDA, CDR2 SQIVND (reference sequence). The CDR3 is CASSPGQGTYEQYF. The CDR3 DNA reads as TGTGCCAGTAGCCCGGGACAGGGGACCTACGAGCAGTACTTC. The variable domain in full, with the rest retrieved from reference TRBV19 and TRBJ2-7, is DGGITQSPKYLFRKEGQNVTLSCEQNLNHDAMYWYRQDPGQGLRLIYYSQIVNDFQKGDIAEGYSVSREKKESFPLTVTSAQKNPTAFYLCASSPGQGTYEQYFGPGTRLTVT.

This chain uses TRBV27 with TRBJ2-1; tentative D call: TRBD2 (6 bases). The V gene lost 7 bases and the J gene lost 7 bases, with 14 bases spanning the gap. CDR3 size: 13 residues. CDR1 and CDR2 from the germline V gene are MNHEY and SMNVEV (reference sequence). CDR3 in amino acids: CASTKEGQNEQFF. The CDR3 DNA sequence: TGTGCCAGCACCAAGGAGGGCCAGAATGAGCAGTTCTTC.

This chain uses TRBV7-6 with TRBJ1-3; no definite D call. V lost 1 base, J lost 0 bases, and 10 bases lay in between. Germline loops: CDR1 SGHVS, CDR2 FNYEAQ. This CDR3 contains 16 residues. This CDR3 reads CASSLGWEFSGNTIYF. The CDR3 DNA follows: TGTGCCAGCAGCTTAGGATGGGAGTTCTCTGGAAACACCATATATTTT.

The gene calls are TRBV2 and TRBJ2-7; 11 nucleotides agree with TRBD2. Trimming cost V 6 bases and J 4 bases; bases outside gene matches: 8. This CDR3 spans 15 amino acids. Looked up from germline, CDR1 is SNHLY and CDR2 is FYNNEI. The CDR3 DNA is TGTGCCAGCAGGAAACTAGCGGGAGTAGTTTACGAGCAGTACTTC. It specifies CASRKLAGVVYEQYF.

The rearrangement links TRBV10-3 to TRBJ2-1; 15 bases are shared with TRBD2. The length of the CDR3 is 16 residues. J was trimmed by 9 bases and V by 0 bases; bases with no gene match: 3. Germline V gives CDR1 ENHRY, CDR2 SYGVKD. CDR3 amino acids: CAISESGLAGGTEQFF. In nucleotides, the CDR3 is TGTGCCATCAGTGAGTCGGGACTAGCGGGAGGTACTGAGCAGTTCTTC.

The chain links TRBV6-6 to TRBJ2-3, with 8 bases matching TRBD1. V lost 6 bases and J lost 2; bases outside the gene matches: 10. The germline CDR1 and CDR2 sequences are MNHNY and SVGAGI (reference sequence). The CDR3 extends over 16 amino acids. The CDR3 loop reads CASRGTGTGLTDTQYF. Here the CDR3 DNA reads TGTGCCAGCAGGGGGACCGGGACAGGACTCACAGATACGCAGTATTTT.

The rearrangement uses TRBV27 and TRBJ2-1; 8 bases are shared with TRBD2. This CDR3 has 15 residues. Germline V lookup: CDR1 MNHEY, CDR2 SMNVEV (reference sequence). The V gene end was trimmed by 3 bases and the J gene end by 2 bases; junction bases not matched to a gene: 3. The CDR3 sequence is CASSLSGSAYNEQFF. CDR3 bases: TGTGCCAGCAGTTTGAGCGGGAGCGCCTACAATGAGCAGTTCTTC.

The chain joins TRBV5-1 to TRBJ2-7; perhaps TRBD1 as D (6 bases). Germline V lookup: CDR1 SGHRS, CDR2 YFSETQ. Trimming cost V 4 bases and J 0 bases, with 14 bases left between them. The CDR3 is made up of 15 amino acids. The CDR3 DNA reads TGCGCCAGCAGCCGGCAGGGGCCCCGCTCCTACGAGCAGTACTTC. Encoded protein: CASSRQGPRSYEQYF. The variable domain in full, completed from reference TRBV5-1 and TRBJ2-7, reads KAGVTQTPRYLIKTRGQQVTLSCSPISGHRSVSWYQQTPGQGLQFLFEYFSETQRNKGNFPGRFSGRQFSNSRSEMNVSTLELGDSALYLCASSRQGPRSYEQYFGPGTRLTVT.

Concerning this clone: This specimen includes other DNA sequences encoding the same CDR3. The V call is TRBV12-3 or TRBV12-4, the J call TRBJ2-1, with unresolved D. The CDR3 is made up of 12 amino acids. V gave up 2 bases and J gave up 7 bases, with 6 bases separating them. CDR3 protein: CASSLRRNEQFF. The CDR3 nucleotides are TGTGCCAGCAGTTTAAGGCGGAATGAGCAGTTCTTC.